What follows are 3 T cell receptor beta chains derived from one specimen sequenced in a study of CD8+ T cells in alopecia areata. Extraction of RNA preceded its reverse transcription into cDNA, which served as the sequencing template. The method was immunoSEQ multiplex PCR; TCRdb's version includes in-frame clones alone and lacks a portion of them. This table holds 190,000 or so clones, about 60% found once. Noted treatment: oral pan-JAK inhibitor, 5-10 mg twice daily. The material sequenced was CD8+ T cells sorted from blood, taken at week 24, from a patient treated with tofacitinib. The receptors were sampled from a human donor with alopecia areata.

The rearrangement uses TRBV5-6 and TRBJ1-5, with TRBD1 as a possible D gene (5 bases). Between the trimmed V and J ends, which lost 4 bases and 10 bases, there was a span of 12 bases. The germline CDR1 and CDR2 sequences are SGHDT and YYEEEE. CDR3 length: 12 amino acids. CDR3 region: CASSAGITPQHF. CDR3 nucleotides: TGTGCCAGCAGCGCAGGGATCACTCCCCAGCATTTT.

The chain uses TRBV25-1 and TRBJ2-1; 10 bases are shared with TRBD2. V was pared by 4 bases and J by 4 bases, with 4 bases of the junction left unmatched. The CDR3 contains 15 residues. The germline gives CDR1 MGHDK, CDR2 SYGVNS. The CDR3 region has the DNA TGTGCCAGCAGTGTTGGACTAGCGGAATACAATGAGCAGTTCTTC. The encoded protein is CASSVGLAEYNEQFF.

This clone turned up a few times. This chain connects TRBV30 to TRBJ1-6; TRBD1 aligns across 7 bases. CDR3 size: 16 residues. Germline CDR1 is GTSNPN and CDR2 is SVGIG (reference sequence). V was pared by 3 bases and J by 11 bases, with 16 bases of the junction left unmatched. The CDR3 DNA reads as TGTGCCTGGAGACTCTCTAGGGACAGCTCAGGACCACCCCTCCACTTT. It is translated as CAWRLSRDSSGPPLHF.